The clone carrying this T cell receptor beta chain has more than one count but fewer than ten. Described time point: patch test 1, 2 weeks after DPC sensitization. As to treatment: therapeutic diphenylcyclopropenone sensitization with weekly scalp DPC. A single record per CDR3 protein comes from TCRdb applying MiXCR to the RACE reads. Of some 81,000 distinct CDR3 sequences in the sample, over 6% were seen once. The data belong to a study of human T cells and chemical hapten exposure. The CDR3 extends over 14 amino acids. Trimming pared 10 bases from V and 1 base from J, leaving 16 bases between. CDR1 and CDR2 (germline): SNHLY, FYNNEI.

This receptor was identified in a woman under 40 with alopecia areata. Some clones in this sample may be carry-over from other donors' samples. The chain links TRBV2 to TRBJ1-1; weak D call: TRBD1 (6 bases). The source material was whole blood, sampled in connection with sensitization to the hapten diphenylcyclopropenone (DPC). The DNA of the CDR3 is TGTGCCATCAATATCAGGGGTACGAACACTGAAGCTTTCTTT. It codes for CAINIRGTNTEAFF. Full variable domain (outside the CDR3, taken from reference TRBV2 and TRBJ1-1): EPEVTQTPSHQVTQMGQEVILRCVPISNHLYFYWYRQILGQKVEFLVSFYNNEISEKSEIFDDQFSVERPDGSNFTLKIRSTKLEDSAMYFCAINIRGTNTEAFFGQGTRLTVV.